This is a list of T cell receptor beta chains from one sample in a study of cytomegalovirus exposure and HLA in healthy donors. TCRdb's table, derived via immunoSEQ multiplex PCR, lists solely in-frame clones and lacks some. The table has about 71,000 clones, roughly two thirds seen once. Sample: PBMCs. The receptors shown here come from a man aged 40-50 years in good health and CMV-seropositive. Each CDR3 is given with its conserved first and last residue. A D gene is named only where the DNA matches it firmly. Only some rows state a clone size, as once, few, many or a class for expanded clones.

size	D	V	length	J	CDR3	DNA
NA	NA	TRBV15	13	TRBJ1-2	CATSTGVDYGYTF	TGTGCCACCAGCACAGGGGTGGACTATGGCTACACCTTC
NA	NA	TRBV7-9	11	TRBJ1-1	CASSSETEAFF	TGTGCCAGCAGCTCGGAGACTGAAGCTTTCTTT
NA	TRBD2	TRBV29-1	18	TRBJ2-5	CSVEGARNSGIPQETQYF	TGCAGCGTTGAAGGGGCCCGGAATAGCGGGATCCCCCAAGAGACCCAGTACTTC
NA	TRBD1	TRBV6-1	16	TRBJ1-5	CASSERQGVGNQPQHF	TGTGCCAGCAGTGAACGACAGGGGGTGGGCAATCAGCCCCAGCATTTT
NA	NA	TRBV11-2	16	TRBJ2-3	CASSLEGRGSTDTQYF	TGTGCCAGCAGCTTAGAAGGCAGGGGTAGCACAGATACGCAGTATTTT
NA	NA	TRBV27	15	TRBJ2-6	CASSPDTSGANVLTF	TGTGCCAGCAGTCCCGACACCTCTGGGGCCAACGTCCTGACTTTC
NA	NA	TRBV28	16	TRBJ1-2	CASSLGAARLNYGYTF	TGTGCCAGCAGTTTAGGGGCAGCCCGGCTTAACTATGGCTACACCTTC
NA	TRBD1	TRBV6-1	13	TRBJ2-7	CASSDRGQYEQYF	TGTGCCAGCAGTGACAGGGGGCAGTACGAGCAGTACTTC
once	TRBD1	TRBV6-1	14	TRBJ1-1	CASGRQGTNTEAFF	TGTGCCAGCGGAAGACAGGGGACGAACACTGAAGCTTTCTTT
NA	NA	TRBV28	12	TRBJ2-5	CASNGGWETQYF	TGTGCCAGCAACGGTGGTTGGGAGACCCAGTACTTC
once	TRBD1	TRBV29-1	15	TRBJ1-2	CSVTISGTGNYGYTF	TGCAGCGTCACAATTTCCGGGACAGGGAACTATGGCTACACCTTC
NA	NA	TRBV7-9	12	TRBJ1-2	CASSFPTLGLTF	TGTGCCAGCAGCTTTCCAACTCTGGGGCTCACCTTC
NA	TRBD1	TRBV29-1	14	TRBJ1-1	CSVAGTGENTEAFF	TGCAGCGTGGCTGGGACAGGGGAGAACACTGAAGCTTTCTTT
NA	TRBD1	TRBV6-1	14	TRBJ2-7	CASSVDRVSYEQYF	TGTGCCAGCAGTGTGGACAGGGTCTCCTACGAGCAGTACTTC
many	NA	TRBV4-1	18	TRBJ1-3	CASSQEGWDIYSGNTIYF	TGCGCCAGCAGCCAAGAAGGATGGGACATCTACTCTGGAAACACCATATATTTT
few	NA	TRBV9	13	TRBJ2-5	CASSTQTIETQYF	TGTGCCAGCAGCACACAGACGATAGAGACCCAGTACTTC
NA	TRBD1	TRBV14	15	TRBJ2-7	CASSQERASGGKQYF	TGTGCCAGCAGCCAAGAAAGGGCTTCAGGGGGAAAGCAGTACTTC
few	TRBD1	TRBV4-3	16	TRBJ1-4	CASSPDWGTGREKLFF	TGCGCCAGCAGCCCAGACTGGGGGACAGGGCGAGAAAAACTGTTTTTT
NA	TRBD1	TRBV29-1	14	TRBJ2-1	CSVERDSSYNEQFF	TGCAGCGTTGAGAGGGACAGCTCCTACAATGAGCAGTTCTTC
NA	TRBD1	TRBV5-6	14	TRBJ2-3	CASNTPGQGYTQYF	TGTGCCAGCAACACCCCGGGACAGGGGTATACGCAGTATTTT
NA	NA	TRBV14	16	TRBJ2-3	CASSQEGRVSTDTQYF	TGTGCCAGCAGCCAAGAAGGGCGGGTTAGCACAGATACGCAGTATTTT
NA	NA	TRBV27	13	TRBJ2-7	CASSLYGGGEQYF	TGTGCCAGCAGCCTTTATGGTGGAGGCGAGCAGTACTTC
NA	TRBD1	TRBV5-6	13	TRBJ1-2	CASNQGANYGYTF	TGTGCCAGCAATCAGGGGGCAAACTATGGCTACACCTTC
few	TRBD1	TRBV6-1	15	TRBJ1-4	CASSERAGGYEKLFF	TGTGCCAGCAGTGAAAGGGCAGGGGGCTATGAAAAACTGTTTTTT
NA	NA	TRBV4-3	14	TRBJ2-7	CASSQDRHSYEQYF	TGCGCCAGCAGCCAAGATCGACACTCCTACGAGCAGTACTTC
once	TRBD2	TRBV2	15	TRBJ2-1	CASTDPASGTNEQFF	TGTGCCAGCACTGACCCAGCTAGCGGGACAAATGAGCAGTTCTTC
NA	TRBD1	TRBV5-4	16	TRBJ2-7	CASSGYPGQQSYEQYF	TGTGCCAGCAGCGGGTATCCGGGACAGCAATCTTACGAGCAGTACTTC
NA	TRBD1	TRBV18	14	TRBJ1-5	CASSPDRQYQPQHF	TGTGCCAGCTCACCGGACAGGCAATATCAGCCCCAGCATTTT
once	NA	TRBV6-5	12	TRBJ1-2	CATSEVGSGYTF	TGTGCCACCTCCGAAGTCGGGTCTGGCTACACCTTC
many	NA	TRBV6-1	16	TRBJ2-1	CASSEGRSSSYNEQFF	TGTGCCAGCAGTGAAGGAAGATCCAGCTCCTACAATGAGCAGTTCTTC
NA	TRBD1	TRBV6-4	14	TRBJ1-6	CASSDGQDNSPLHF	TGTGCCAGCAGTGACGGACAGGATAATTCACCCCTCCACTTT
NA	NA	TRBV7-2	14	TRBJ2-1	CASSTGLVGNEQFF	TGTGCCAGCAGCACCGGTCTCGTCGGGAATGAGCAGTTCTTC
NA	NA	TRBV6-5	14	TRBJ2-2	CASQQGTSTGELFF	TGTGCCAGTCAACAGGGAACCAGCACCGGGGAGCTGTTTTTT
NA	NA	TRBV27	12	TRBJ1-5	CASKTSGQPQHF	TGTGCCAGCAAGACCTCAGGGCAGCCCCAGCATTTT
NA	TRBD1	TRBV5-6	13	TRBJ2-4	CASSLQGASIQYF	TGTGCCAGCAGCCTACAGGGGGCAAGCATTCAGTACTTC
few	TRBD2	TRBV9	16	TRBJ2-1	CASSVGSAGGYNEQFF	TGTGCCAGCAGCGTAGGCTCAGCGGGGGGATACAATGAGCAGTTCTTC
NA	TRBD2	TRBV28	13	TRBJ2-7	CASTVAGIYEQYF	TGTGCCAGCACGGTAGCGGGTATCTACGAGCAGTACTTC
NA	NA	TRBV5-6	16	TRBJ1-1	CASSPQLGGGATEAFF	TGTGCCAGCAGCCCCCAATTGGGGGGGGGCGCGACTGAAGCTTTCTTT
NA	TRBD1	TRBV19	15	TRBJ2-7	CASSEPGQGTDEQYF	TGTGCCAGTAGCGAGCCGGGACAGGGGACTGACGAGCAGTACTTC
few	NA	TRBV5-1	14	TRBJ2-7	CASSLQASSYEQYF	TGCGCCAGCAGCTTACAGGCAAGCTCCTACGAGCAGTACTTC